These T cell receptor beta chains were read from a single sample in a study of STAT3 mutations in large granular lymphocyte leukemia. The repertoire was sequenced with immunoSEQ multiplex PCR; TCRdb's copy has only in-frame clones and lacks some. The sample has about 2,400 clones, 53% seen once. Specimen: peripheral blood mononuclear cells. The receptor source for this set is a man in his sixties with T-cell large granular lymphocyte leukemia. Some clones in this sample may be carry-over from other donors' samples. CDR3s include the opening cysteine and the closing phenylalanine or tryptophan. Fields, in order: J gene, D gene, V gene, clone size, CDR3 protein, CDR3 DNA. D genes are given only for firm matches. Size is omitted from some rows. Given values are once, few, many or a class for expanded clones.

TRBJ2-3,.,TRBV5-1,once,CASSAQPTDTQYF,TGCGCCAGCAGCGCCCAACCCACAGATACGCAGTATTTT
TRBJ1-3,.,TRBV29-1,.,CSVEESTGNTIYF,TGCAGCGTTGAAGAAAGCACTGGAAACACCATATATTTT
TRBJ2-1,.,TRBV2,few,CASRSGGGGSSYNEQFF,TGTGCCAGCAGATCAGGGGGCGGGGGAAGCTCCTACAATGAGCAGTTCTTC
TRBJ2-7,TRBD1,TRBV7-8,.,CASSPRQGAVYEQYF,TGTGCCAGCAGCCCGCGGCAGGGGGCGGTCTACGAGCAGTACTTC
TRBJ1-3,.,TRBV5-1,.,CASSQGSGNTIYF,TGCGCCAGCAGTCAGGGATCAGGAAACACCATATATTTT
TRBJ2-2,.,TRBV5-1,few,CASSLDGNTGELFF,TGCGCCAGCAGCTTGGACGGGAACACCGGGGAGCTGTTTTTT
TRBJ1-1,.,TRBV7-9,.,CASSFEQGTEAFF,TGTGCCAGCAGCTTCGAACAGGGTACTGAAGCTTTCTTT
TRBJ1-2,.,TRBV7-9,.,CASSLGQGGGYTF,TGTGCCAGCAGCTTAGGGCAGGGCGGAGGCTACACCTTC
TRBJ2-5,.,TRBV5-1,.,CASSLLGETQYF,TGCGCCAGCAGCCTCCTCGGTGAGACCCAGTACTTC
TRBJ1-5,.,TRBV19,.,CASSMIETVNQPQHF,TGTGCCAGTAGTATGATAGAAACAGTGAATCAGCCCCAGCATTTT
TRBJ2-5,.,TRBV7-9,.,CASSSLSGTQYF,TGTGCCAGCAGCTCCTTATCGGGGACCCAGTACTTC
TRBJ1-2,TRBD1,TRBV7-2,.,CASSQGQGYGYTF,TGTGCCAGCAGCCAAGGACAGGGGTATGGCTACACCTTC
TRBJ1-5,.,TRBV7-2,few,CASSLGGGSNQPQHF,TGTGCCAGCAGCTTAGGAGGGGGTAGCAATCAGCCCCAGCATTTT
TRBJ1-1,.,TRBV29-1,.,CSVEAGMNTEAFF,TGCAGCGTTGAGGCCGGCATGAACACTGAAGCTTTCTTT
TRBJ2-3,TRBD2,TRBV5-6,few,CASSLGTSLNTQYF,TGTGCCAGCAGCTTGGGGACTAGTCTCAATACGCAGTATTTT
TRBJ1-2,.,TRBV6-6,.,CASSYFPGLWNYGYTF,TGTGCCAGCAGTTATTTCCCGGGACTCTGGAACTATGGCTACACCTTC